Listed here are 28 T cell receptor beta chains from one sample, sequenced in a study of PD-L1 blockade in urothelial cancer (dated by TCRdb to the late 2010s). Library preparation was by the immunoSEQ multiplex PCR assay. TCRdb's version of the immuneACCESS table is confined to in-frame rearrangements and falls short of the full clone set. An unresolved V gene accounts for under half of the shortfall where checked; the remainder is of unknown origin. This sample holds 30,000 to 40,000 clones; about 85% were observed only once. The ten largest clones represent 13% to 15% of the sample. In light of the paper, this sample's time point label describes: pretreatment peripheral blood. The starting material was PBMCs, obtained around atezolizumab (anti-PD-L1) treatment. Receptors originate from a man at least 80 years old with urothelial cancer.

A note on this clone: Additional DNA sequences in this sample encode the identical CDR3. The chain combines TRBV7-2 with TRBJ2-3, with 8 nucleotides matching TRBD2. CDR1 and CDR2 (germline): SGHTA, FQGNSA. V was clipped by 1 base and J by 3 bases; unmatched bases: 3. The CDR3 is 15 residues long. CDR3 region: CASSLVGRGTDTQYF. For the CDR3, the DNA is TGTGCCAGCAGCTTAGTCGGGAGGGGGACAGATACGCAGTATTTT.

V usage is TRBV5-1 and J usage is TRBJ2-2; 10 nucleotides align to TRBD2. From germline, CDR1 is SGHRS and CDR2 YFSETQ. The CDR3 is 15 residues long. J gave up 3 bases and V 4 bases, and 3 bases lay outside the gene matches. CDR3 loop: CASSSSGRHTGELFF. CDR3 DNA: TGCGCCAGCAGCAGTAGCGGGAGGCACACCGGGGAGCTGTTTTTT.

The chain couples TRBV2 to TRBJ1-2; 11 nucleotides agree with TRBD1. CDR1 is SNHLY, CDR2 FYNNEI, per germline. With 7 bases clipped from V and 7 bases from J, the junction kept 5 bases outside the gene matches. The CDR3 runs 13 residues. CDR3 DNA sequence: TGTGCCAGCATCCTGGACAGGGGGCTTGGCTACACCTTC. This codes for CASILDRGLGYTF.

CDR3: CASTSGRIQETQYF. CDR3 nucleotides: TGCGCCAGCACTAGCGGGAGGATCCAAGAGACCCAGTACTTC. This chain joins TRBV5-1 and TRBJ2-5; 11 bases are a match to TRBD2. The germline CDR1 and CDR2 sequences are SGHRS and YFSETQ. There are 14 residues in the CDR3. J lost 1 base, V lost 6 bases, and 2 bases had no gene match. Complete variable domain (other parts from reference TRBV5-1 and TRBJ2-5): KAGVTQTPRYLIKTRGQQVTLSCSPISGHRSVSWYQQTPGQGLQFLFEYFSETQRNKGNFPGRFSGRQFSNSRSEMNVSTLELGDSALYLCASTSGRIQETQYFGPGTRLLVL.

This CDR3 is CAHLAGSSNEQFF. CDR3 DNA sequence: TGTGCCCACCTAGCGGGATCTAGCAATGAGCAGTTCTTC. The rearrangement joins TRBV28 to TRBJ2-1; the match to TRBD2 covers 9 bases. The CDR3 runs 13 residues. Germline V CDR1 and CDR2: MDHEN, SYDVKM. Trimming at V came to 11 bases and at J to 6 bases, leaving 8 bases not matched to a gene.

This clone has a handful of counts. At the DNA level, this CDR3 is encoded by other sequences in the same sample as well. The chain combines TRBV5-1 with TRBJ2-7; 10 positions match TRBD1. The length of the CDR3 is 15 residues. Trimming took 4 bases from V and 2 from J; bases not matched to a gene: 6. Germline CDR1 reads SGHRS; CDR2 reads YFSETQ. The CDR3 reads CASSLTGTGAYEQYF. CDR3 DNA: TGCGCCAGCAGCCTGACCGGGACAGGGGCCTACGAGCAGTACTTC.

CDR3 coding DNA: TGTGCCAGCAGTTCGGTAGACTATGGCTACACCTTC. Encoded protein: CASSSVDYGYTF. The chain couples TRBV6-6 to TRBJ1-2; D unresolved. The germline V gene has CDR1 MNHNY and CDR2 SVGAGI (reference sequence). The CDR3 contains 12 residues. Trimming cost V 4 bases and J 3 bases, with 6 bases left between them.

This clone occurred once. The chain combines TRBV2 with TRBJ2-7, with 11 positions matching TRBD2. Germline assignment: CDR1 SNHLY and CDR2 FYNNEI. J lost 3 bases, V lost 4 bases, and 11 bases had no gene match. This CDR3 has 17 amino acids. CDR3 in DNA: TGTGCCAGCAGTGGGGGACTAGCGGAGACAAAGATCTACGAGCAGTACTTC. Its protein product is CASSGGLAETKIYEQYF.

The rearrangement uses TRBV7-2 and TRBJ2-5; the D gene is possibly TRBD1 (6 bases). V lost 1 base to trimming and J lost 2 bases, with 14 bases between them. The CDR3 contains 16 residues. Per the germline V gene, CDR1 is SGHTA and CDR2 is FQGNSA. CDR3 DNA: TGTGCCAGCAGCTTAGTCCAGCGGACAGCACAAGAGACCCAGTACTTC. It translates to CASSLVQRTAQETQYF.

This rearrangement joins TRBV6-4 to TRBJ2-5; D is possibly TRBD1 (5 bases). With 2 bases removed from V and 1 base from J, the gap between germline ends came to 29 bases. This CDR3 contains 21 residues. Germline lookup yields CDR1 MRHNA and CDR2 SNTAGT. The CDR3 here is CASSDGVGGRVTRRRQETQYF. The DNA of the CDR3 is TGTGCCAGCAGTGACGGCGTGGGTGGCAGGGTAACGAGACGTCGCCAAGAGACCCAGTACTTC.

J is TRBJ1-4 and V is TRBV19; perhaps TRBD1 as D (5 bases). Trimming cost V 10 bases and J 7 bases, with 22 bases left between them. The length of the CDR3 is 15 residues. CDR1 is LNHDA, CDR2 SQIVND, per germline (reference sequence). The CDR3, as DNA: TGTGCCACCGGGCCGATTACAGGTCTGGGTGAAAAACTGTTTTTT. Its protein is CATGPITGLGEKLFF.

This chain uses TRBV19 with TRBJ2-2; 7 bases fit TRBD1. V was clipped by 4 bases and J by 2 bases; unmatched bases: 4. The CDR3 totals 15 residues. The germline gives CDR1 LNHDA, CDR2 SQIVND (reference sequence). CDR3 DNA sequence: TGTGCCAGTAGTACCGGACAGGAAAACACCGGGGAGCTGTTTTTT. It yields the protein CASSTGQENTGELFF.

This rearrangement joins TRBV5-1 to TRBJ2-2, with 7 bases lining up with TRBD1. The CDR3 sequence is 15 residues long. Germline CDR1 SGHRS, CDR2 YFSETQ. Trimming at V came to 3 bases and at J to 0 bases, leaving 2 bases not matched to a gene. DNA of the CDR3: TGCGCCAGCAGCTCGGGACAGTCGAACACCGGGGAGCTGTTTTTT. This encodes CASSSGQSNTGELFF. Full variable domain (outside the CDR3, taken from reference TRBV5-1 and TRBJ2-2): KAGVTQTPRYLIKTRGQQVTLSCSPISGHRSVSWYQQTPGQGLQFLFEYFSETQRNKGNFPGRFSGRQFSNSRSEMNVSTLELGDSALYLCASSSGQSNTGELFFGEGSRLTVL.

This chain links TRBV9 with TRBJ1-4; D gene unclear. The CDR3 is 15 amino acids. Deletions cut 0 bases from V and 3 bases from J, with 9 bases between. Germline-derived CDR1 and CDR2 are SGDLS and YYNGEE. The CDR3 sequence is CASSVAGGSNEKLFF. CDR3 nucleotide sequence: TGTGCCAGCAGCGTAGCTGGCGGGTCTAATGAAAAACTGTTTTTT.

This clone was counted a few times. V gene TRBV25-1 combines with J gene TRBJ2-5; D unresolved. From germline, CDR1 is MGHDK and CDR2 SYGVNS. V gave up 2 bases and J gave up 5 bases, with 12 bases separating them. CDR3 length: 14 residues. The CDR3 spells CASSEPSALETQYF. The CDR3 coding sequence is TGTGCCAGCAGTGAACCCTCTGCGTTGGAGACCCAGTACTTC.

This chain connects TRBV28 to TRBJ1-3; weak D call: TRBD1 (6 bases). V was clipped by 6 bases and J by 0 bases, with 15 bases between them. Germline V gives CDR1 MDHEN, CDR2 SYDVKM. There are 16 residues in the CDR3. In DNA, the CDR3 is TGTGCCAGCAGGCTGCGGGGGGCTCTCTCTGGAAACACCATATATTTT. This encodes CASRLRGALSGNTIYF.

The chain is built from TRBV7-2 and TRBJ2-1, with 9 bases fitting TRBD2. The germline gives CDR1 SGHTA, CDR2 FQGNSA. The CDR3 runs 14 residues. After removal of 5 bases from V and 10 bases from J, the junction contained 9 bases not matched to a gene. CDR3 coding DNA: TGTGCCAGCAGCCCTGTAGCGGGGGCTCGGGAGCAGTTCTTC. This translates into CASSPVAGAREQFF.

The V gene is TRBV2, the J gene TRBJ1-3; no clear D gene. The ends were cut back, 9 bases at V and 0 bases at J, with 12 bases in the middle. Germline CDR1 SNHLY, CDR2 FYNNEI. This CDR3 is 14 amino acids long. CDR3 protein: CARIGTDSGNTIYF. The DNA of the CDR3 is TGTGCCAGGATAGGAACAGACTCTGGAAACACCATATATTTT.

J is TRBJ2-7 and V is TRBV29-1; perhaps TRBD1 as D (5 bases). Germline lookup yields CDR1 SQVTM and CDR2 ANQGSEA. Trimming took 6 bases from V and 12 from J, leaving 21 bases between them. There are 12 residues in the CDR3. CDR3 DNA sequence: TGCAGCGTCACCGACAGAGCCTACGGCGCGTACTTC. Residues: CSVTDRAYGAYF.

The V gene is TRBV11-3, the J gene TRBJ2-7; the D gene is possibly TRBD2 (6 bases). The ends were cut back, 3 bases at V and 3 bases at J, with 15 bases in the middle. From germline, CDR1 is SGHNT and CDR2 YENEEA. The CDR3 totals 15 residues. CDR3 coding DNA: TGTGCCAGCAGCTTTGGGAGGACCCCCCACTACGAGCAGTACTTC. It encodes CASSFGRTPHYEQYF.

The chain joins TRBV19 to TRBJ2-3; 9 bases agree with TRBD1. This CDR3 contains 17 residues. CDR1 and CDR2 from the germline V gene are LNHDA and SQIVND (reference sequence). V shed 4 bases and J 6 bases; nucleotides not matched to a gene: 14. CDR3 sequence: CASSKPGTGLSYDTQYF. In DNA, the CDR3 is TGTGCCAGTAGTAAGCCCGGGACAGGGTTATCATACGATACGCAGTATTTT. Full variable domain (remainder filled in from reference TRBV19 and TRBJ2-3): DGGITQSPKYLFRKEGQNVTLSCEQNLNHDAMYWYRQDPGQGLRLIYYSQIVNDFQKGDIAEGYSVSREKKESFPLTVTSAQKNPTAFYLCASSKPGTGLSYDTQYFGPGTRLTVL.

For the CDR3, the DNA is TGTGCCAGTAGGGACCGGGACAGGTATTATGGCTACACCTTC. This sequence encodes CASRDRDRYYGYTF. This chain joins TRBV19 and TRBJ1-2; TRBD1 agrees at 8 bases. From germline, CDR1 is LNHDA and CDR2 SQIVND (reference sequence). CDR3 length: 14 residues. Germline trimming cut 6 bases from V and 5 bases from J; bases unmatched to any gene: 8.

The chain recombines TRBV27 with TRBJ2-7, with 10 positions matching TRBD1. CDR1 is MNHEY and CDR2 is SMNVEV in the germline V gene (reference sequence). The CDR3 covers 12 residues. The V and J ends lost 7 bases and 5 bases, in that order; junction bases with no gene match: 2. The CDR3 bases are TGTGCCAGCAAGACAGGGGGCCACGAGCAGTACTTC. Translation: CASKTGGHEQYF.

The J gene is TRBJ1-5, the V gene TRBV5-1; D is ambiguous. Trimming removed 4 bases from V and 0 bases from J, with 8 bases in between. The germline V gene encodes CDR1 SGHRS and CDR2 YFSETQ. The CDR3 is made up of 14 amino acids. The CDR3 DNA reads TGCGCCAGCAGCACCGGTTATAGCAATCAGCCCCAGCATTTT. This translates into CASSTGYSNQPQHF.

This clone has only one observation. The V call is TRBV10-3, the J call TRBJ2-1, with unresolved D. CDR1 and CDR2 (germline): ENHRY, SYGVKD. This CDR3 has 13 amino acids. Trimming removed 5 bases at V and 2 bases at J, with 7 bases between. The chain's CDR3 is CAISTSPYNEQFF. The CDR3 bases are TGTGCCATCAGTACGAGCCCCTACAATGAGCAGTTCTTC.

The chain recombines TRBV11-3 with TRBJ2-7; D ambiguous. V lost 1 base to trimming and J lost 4 bases, with 11 bases between them. Germline CDR1 SGHNT, CDR2 YENEEA. The CDR3 has 14 amino acids. The CDR3 DNA follows: TGTGCCAGCAGCTTAGCAGTCACAAGTTACGAGCAGTACTTC. Its translation is CASSLAVTSYEQYF.

V is TRBV19 and J is TRBJ2-7, with 7 bases lining up with TRBD1. J lost 2 bases, V lost 6 bases, and 7 bases had no gene match. The CDR3 is made up of 14 amino acids. Germline loops: CDR1 LNHDA, CDR2 SQIVND (reference sequence). Here the CDR3 DNA reads TGTGCCAGTAGCCCACTGACAGGGACCTACGAGCAGTACTTC. Protein: CASSPLTGTYEQYF. The whole variable domain, filled in from reference TRBV19 and TRBJ2-7, reads DGGITQSPKYLFRKEGQNVTLSCEQNLNHDAMYWYRQDPGQGLRLIYYSQIVNDFQKGDIAEGYSVSREKKESFPLTVTSAQKNPTAFYLCASSPLTGTYEQYFGPGTRLTVT.

This clone was counted once. Here the CDR3 DNA reads TGTGCCAGCAGCTTACCGGGTGGGGCAGGGCTACGGGATGGCTACACCTTC. Translating gives CASSLPGGAGLRDGYTF. The chain couples TRBV7-9 to TRBJ1-2; D is possibly TRBD1 (5 bases). This CDR3 comprises 17 residues. V lost 2 bases and J lost 6, with 22 bases in between. Looked up from germline, CDR1 is SEHNR and CDR2 is FQNEAQ (reference sequence).